This T cell receptor beta chain came from a study of shared clonotypes between healthy human individuals (dated by TCRdb to about 2020). Some background on the complete study: The cohort included three men and a couple of women between 18 and 49 years of age. Per donor, leukapheresis produced somewhere between about 0.94 and 9.5 billion PBMCs. Blood TCR repertoires of a handful of healthy adults were deeply sequenced to estimate repertoire size and the extent of clonotype sharing between individuals. Libraries were prepared and TCR repertoires were sequenced by different laboratories using diverse techniques, in order to increase sequencing depth and limit assay-specific biases.

Healthy HIV-negative adults with no recently reported acute infections or vaccinations were included as donors. Every donor was a Caucasian adult living in Nashville, Tennessee, USA. In the unsorted samples, roughly 90 million PBMCs were counted, and genomic DNA was extracted using the QIAamp DNA Blood Mini kit. After blood collection by leukapheresis, PBMCs were isolated using Ficoll-Histopaque density gradient centrifugation and then cryopreserved in the vapor phase of liquid nitrogen. A remark on this clone: It has no known antigen specificity. Qualities for individual bases were not recorded, and no much larger clone is one base off.

Using the deep immunoSEQ assay, multiplex PCR amplified TCR CDR3 regions from genomic DNA. Extracted genomic DNA from each cell subset was spread evenly across all wells of several immunoSEQ 96-well plates, with each plate serving as a replicate. For unsorted PBMC, each replicate PCR was loaded with 300 ng genomic DNA, equivalent to tens of thousands of T cell genomes. Ten immunoSEQ deep assay plates were used to sequence unsorted PBMC genomic DNA. The purified libraries were quantified using a Qubit 3.0 fluorometer, sized with a Bioanalyzer 2100, and then quantified again using the KAPA Library Quantification kit. A separate single-read 150-cycle Illumina NextSeq 550 flow cell was used to sequence each immunoSEQ 96-well plate. The authors' analysis ran thus. Because the immunoSEQ output held only junctional sequences and lacked quality scores, the filtering could not match the filtering applied to full-length reads. Sequences were annotated with PyIR, a Python wrapper for IgBLAST v1.9, and V/J genes and CDR3 were assigned using IMGT germline references. Reads with weak V/J assignments (E-value above 1e-6), missing CDR3, stop codons, out-of-frame junctions, or ambiguous translated residues were removed. A V3J clonotype was defined by an identical inferred V gene, J gene, and CDR3 amino acid sequence. To compute the percentage overlap between repertoires, the number of shared unique clonotypes was divided by the size of the smaller repertoire. Repertoire richness was assessed with RTK rarefaction, the Chao1 estimator, and Recon v2.1 estimates of unobserved clonotypes. What TCRdb holds here is the immuneACCESS table cut down to in-frame rearrangements. Part of the clones is not present; checked against another copy, under half of the missing clones reflect an unresolved V gene, and the others are unexplained. The V and J calls and the clone size are those of that table, but D and trimming were determined from the DNA. This sample gives 470,000 or so clones in total; around 85% of them show up just once. The ten largest make up about an eighth of the sample.

Results and caveats for the whole study, not just this receptor: Based on pairwise subsampling, the degree of clonotype sharing among donors was expected to be affected by sequencing depth. Sampling was limited to blood, and TCR repertoires in tissue likely differ from TCR repertoires in blood. The small number of donors limited the genetic and exposure-history diversity represented.

The CDR3 numbers 13 residues from cysteine through phenylalanine. The CDR3 DNA has 39 bases and is translated from base 1. V gives up 3 bases and J gives up 1 base, and the segment between their germline ends measures 4 bases. CDR1 and CDR2 are read off the germline V gene (reference sequence) as LNHDA and SQIVND. This TCR derives from a woman aged 40 to 50 in good health. Some clones in this sample may be carry-over from other donors' samples. The rearrangement combines TRBV19 with TRBJ2-1; the D gene is not confidently resolved. Sequenced: PBMCs. The sequenced DNA is TGTGCCAGTAGTATGGGTTCCTACAATGAGCAGTTCTTC. This codes for CASSMGSYNEQFF.